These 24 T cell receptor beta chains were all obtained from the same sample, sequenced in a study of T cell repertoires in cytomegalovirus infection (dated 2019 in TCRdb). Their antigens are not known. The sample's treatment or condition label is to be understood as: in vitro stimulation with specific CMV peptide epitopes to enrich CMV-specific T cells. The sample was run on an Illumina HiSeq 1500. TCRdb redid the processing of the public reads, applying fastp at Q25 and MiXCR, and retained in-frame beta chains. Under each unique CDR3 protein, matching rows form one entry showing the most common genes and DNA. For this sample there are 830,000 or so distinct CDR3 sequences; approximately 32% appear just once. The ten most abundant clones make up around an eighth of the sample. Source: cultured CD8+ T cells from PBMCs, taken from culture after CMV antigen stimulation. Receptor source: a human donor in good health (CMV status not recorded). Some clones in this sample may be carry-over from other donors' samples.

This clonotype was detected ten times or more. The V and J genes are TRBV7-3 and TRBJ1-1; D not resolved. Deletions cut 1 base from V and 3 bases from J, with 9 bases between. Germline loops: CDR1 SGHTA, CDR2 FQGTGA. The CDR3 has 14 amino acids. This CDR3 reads CASSLSAWDTEAFF. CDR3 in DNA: TGTGCCAGCAGCTTAAGTGCATGGGACACTGAAGCTTTCTTT.

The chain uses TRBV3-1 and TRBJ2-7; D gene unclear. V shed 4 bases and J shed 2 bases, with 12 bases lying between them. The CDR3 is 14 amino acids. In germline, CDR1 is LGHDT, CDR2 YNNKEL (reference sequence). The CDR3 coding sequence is TGTGCCAGCAGCCTCCCGGACGGGCCCTACGAGCAGTACTTC. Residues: CASSLPDGPYEQYF.

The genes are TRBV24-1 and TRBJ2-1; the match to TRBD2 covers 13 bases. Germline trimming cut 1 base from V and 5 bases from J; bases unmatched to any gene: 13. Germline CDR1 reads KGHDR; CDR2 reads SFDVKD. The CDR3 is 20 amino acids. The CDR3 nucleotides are TGTGCCACCAGTGATTTATCCAGGTGGACTAGCGGGGGTTCGGACAATGAGCAGTTCTTC. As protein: CATSDLSRWTSGGSDNEQFF.

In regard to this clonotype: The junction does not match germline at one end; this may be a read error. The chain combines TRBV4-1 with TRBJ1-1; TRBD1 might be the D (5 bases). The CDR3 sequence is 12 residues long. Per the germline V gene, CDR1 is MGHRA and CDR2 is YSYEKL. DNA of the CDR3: TGTGCCAGCAGCCAAGATTCAGGGAGTGCTTTCTTT. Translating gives CASSQDSGSAFF.

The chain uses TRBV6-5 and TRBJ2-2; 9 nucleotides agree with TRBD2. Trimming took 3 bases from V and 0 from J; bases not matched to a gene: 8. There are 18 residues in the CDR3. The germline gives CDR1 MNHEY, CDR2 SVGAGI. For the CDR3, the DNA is TGTGCCAGCAGTTATAGGCTAGCGGGGCCTGCGAACACCGGGGAGCTGTTTTTT. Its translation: CASSYRLAGPANTGELFF.

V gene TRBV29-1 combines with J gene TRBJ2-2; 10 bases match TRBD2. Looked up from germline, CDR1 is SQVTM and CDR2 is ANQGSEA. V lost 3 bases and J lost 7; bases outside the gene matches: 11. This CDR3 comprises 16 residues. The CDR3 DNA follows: TGCAGCGTTGAGGCTAGCGGGGGCCTCAGGGTCGGGGAGCTGTTTTTT. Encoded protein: CSVEASGGLRVGELFF.

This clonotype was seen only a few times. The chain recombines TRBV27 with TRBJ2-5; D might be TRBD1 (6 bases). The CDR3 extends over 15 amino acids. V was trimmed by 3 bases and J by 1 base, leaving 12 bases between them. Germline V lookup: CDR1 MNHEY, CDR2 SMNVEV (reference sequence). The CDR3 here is CASSFRGRVQETQYF. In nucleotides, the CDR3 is TGTGCCAGCAGTTTCAGGGGTAGGGTCCAAGAGACCCAGTACTTC.

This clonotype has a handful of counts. CDR3 amino acids: CASSYAAGPGTGELFF. Here the CDR3 DNA reads TGTGCCAGCAGTTACGCAGCCGGGCCGGGCACCGGGGAGCTGTTTTTT. The V and J genes are TRBV6-5 and TRBJ2-2; D unresolved. The CDR3 is 16 amino acids. Germline CDR1 reads MNHEY; CDR2 reads SVGAGI. Trimming took 2 bases from V and 4 from J, leaving 14 bases between them.

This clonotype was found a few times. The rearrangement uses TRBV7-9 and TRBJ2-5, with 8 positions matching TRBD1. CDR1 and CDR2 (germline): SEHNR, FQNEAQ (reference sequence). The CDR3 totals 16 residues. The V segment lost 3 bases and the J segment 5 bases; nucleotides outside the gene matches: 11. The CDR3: CASSFSDRGLRETQYF. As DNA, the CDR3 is TGTGCCAGCAGCTTTAGCGACAGGGGTCTGAGGGAGACCCAGTACTTC.

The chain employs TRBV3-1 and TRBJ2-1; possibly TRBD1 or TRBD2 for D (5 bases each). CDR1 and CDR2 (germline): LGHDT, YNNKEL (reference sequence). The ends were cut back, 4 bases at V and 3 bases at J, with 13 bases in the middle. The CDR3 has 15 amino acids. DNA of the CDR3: TGTGCCAGCAGCCCCGGGACGGAGTTCTACAATGAGCAGTTCTTC. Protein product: CASSPGTEFYNEQFF.

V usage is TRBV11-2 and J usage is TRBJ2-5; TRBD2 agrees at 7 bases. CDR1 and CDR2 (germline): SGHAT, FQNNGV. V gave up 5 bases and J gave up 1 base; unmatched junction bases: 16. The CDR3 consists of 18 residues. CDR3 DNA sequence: TGTGCCAGCAGCATTAGGGGTGGCGGGGGACCCCTCCAAGAGACCCAGTACTTC. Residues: CASSIRGGGGPLQETQYF.

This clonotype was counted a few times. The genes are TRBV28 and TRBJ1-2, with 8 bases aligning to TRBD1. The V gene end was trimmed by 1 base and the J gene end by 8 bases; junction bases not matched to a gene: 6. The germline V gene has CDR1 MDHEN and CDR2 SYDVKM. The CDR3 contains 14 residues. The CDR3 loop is CASSLLPGGHGYTF. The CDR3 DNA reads TGTGCCAGCAGTTTATTGCCAGGGGGCCACGGCTACACCTTC.

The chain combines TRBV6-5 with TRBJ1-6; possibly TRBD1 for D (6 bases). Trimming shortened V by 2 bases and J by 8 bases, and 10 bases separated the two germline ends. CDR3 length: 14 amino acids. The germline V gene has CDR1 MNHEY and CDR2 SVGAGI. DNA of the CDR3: TGTGCCAGCAGTTACCACAGGGTTGATTCACCCCTCCACTTT. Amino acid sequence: CASSYHRVDSPLHF.

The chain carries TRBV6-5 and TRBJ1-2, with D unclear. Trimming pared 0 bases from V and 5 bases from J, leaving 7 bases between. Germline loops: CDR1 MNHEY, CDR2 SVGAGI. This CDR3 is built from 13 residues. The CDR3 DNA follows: TGTGCCAGCAGTTACTCCTCGGCGTATGGCTACACCTTC. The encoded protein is CASSYSSAYGYTF.

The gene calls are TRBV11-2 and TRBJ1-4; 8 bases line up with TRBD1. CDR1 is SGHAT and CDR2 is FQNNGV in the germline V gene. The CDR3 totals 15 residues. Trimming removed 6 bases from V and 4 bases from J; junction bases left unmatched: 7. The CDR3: CASRKTGENNEKLFF. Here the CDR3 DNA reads TGTGCCAGCAGGAAGACAGGGGAGAATAATGAAAAACTGTTTTTT. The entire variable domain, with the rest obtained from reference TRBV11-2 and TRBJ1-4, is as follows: EAGVAQSPRYKIIEKRQSVAFWCNPISGHATLYWYQQILGQGPKLLIQFQNNGVVDDSQLPKDRFSAERLKGVDSTLKIQPAKLEDSAVYLCASRKTGENNEKLFFGSGTQLSVL.

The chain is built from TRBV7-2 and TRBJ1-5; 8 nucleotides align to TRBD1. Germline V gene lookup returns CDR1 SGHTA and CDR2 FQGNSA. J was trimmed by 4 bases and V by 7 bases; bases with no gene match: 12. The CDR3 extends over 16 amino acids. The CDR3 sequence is CASTLGGHRGNQPQHF. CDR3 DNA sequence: TGTGCCAGCACGCTGGGCGGGCACAGGGGGAATCAGCCCCAGCATTTT.

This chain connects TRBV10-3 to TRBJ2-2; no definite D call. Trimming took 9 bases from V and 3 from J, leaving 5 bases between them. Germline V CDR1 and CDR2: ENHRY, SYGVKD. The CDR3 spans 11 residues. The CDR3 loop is CAILYTGELFF. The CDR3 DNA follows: TGTGCCATATTATACACCGGGGAGCTGTTTTTT.

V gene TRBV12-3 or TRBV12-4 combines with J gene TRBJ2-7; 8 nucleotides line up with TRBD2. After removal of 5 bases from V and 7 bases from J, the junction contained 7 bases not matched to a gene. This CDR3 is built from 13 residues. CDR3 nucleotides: TGTGCCAGCAGTCCCGGGGGGGTGGGGGAGCAGTACTTC. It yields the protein CASSPGGVGEQYF.

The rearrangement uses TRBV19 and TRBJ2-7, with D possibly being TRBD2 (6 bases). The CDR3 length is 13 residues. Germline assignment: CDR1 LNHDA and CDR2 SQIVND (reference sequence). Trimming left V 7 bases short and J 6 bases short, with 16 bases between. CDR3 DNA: TGTGCCAGTAAAGATGCTCCGCGGGGCGAGCAGTACTTC. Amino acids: CASKDAPRGEQYF.

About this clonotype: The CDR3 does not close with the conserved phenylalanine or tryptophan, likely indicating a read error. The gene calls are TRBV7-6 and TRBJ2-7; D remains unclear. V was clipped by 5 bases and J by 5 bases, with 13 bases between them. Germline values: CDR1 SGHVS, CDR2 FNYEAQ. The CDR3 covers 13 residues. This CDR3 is CASSPLGGDEQYL. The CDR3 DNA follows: TGTGCCAGCAGCCCCCTCGGCGGCGACGAGCAGTACCTC.

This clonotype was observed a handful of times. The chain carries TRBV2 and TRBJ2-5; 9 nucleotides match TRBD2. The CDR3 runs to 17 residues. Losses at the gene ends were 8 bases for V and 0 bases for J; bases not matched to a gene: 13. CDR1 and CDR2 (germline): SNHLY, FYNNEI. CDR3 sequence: CASVGVAGAIYQETQYF. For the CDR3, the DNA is TGTGCCAGCGTCGGGGTAGCGGGGGCCATATACCAAGAGACCCAGTACTTC.

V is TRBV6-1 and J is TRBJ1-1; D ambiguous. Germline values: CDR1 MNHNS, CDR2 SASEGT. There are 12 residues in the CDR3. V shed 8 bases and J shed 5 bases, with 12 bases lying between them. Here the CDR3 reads CASLGSETEAFF. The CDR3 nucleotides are TGTGCCAGCTTGGGTTCGGAGACTGAAGCTTTCTTT.

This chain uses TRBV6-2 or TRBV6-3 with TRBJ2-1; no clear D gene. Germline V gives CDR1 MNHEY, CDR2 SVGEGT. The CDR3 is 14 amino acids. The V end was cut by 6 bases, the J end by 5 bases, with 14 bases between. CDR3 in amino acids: CASSGRFKDNEQFF. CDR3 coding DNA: TGTGCCAGCAGCGGGCGGTTCAAGGACAATGAGCAGTTCTTC.

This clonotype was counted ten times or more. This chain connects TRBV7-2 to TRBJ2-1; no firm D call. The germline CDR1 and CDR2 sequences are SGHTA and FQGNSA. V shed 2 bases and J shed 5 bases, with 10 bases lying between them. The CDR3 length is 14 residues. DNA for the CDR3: TGTGCCAGCAGCTTATTGATGGCAGACAATGAGCAGTTCTTC. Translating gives CASSLLMADNEQFF.